This TCR beta chain was captured in a study of blood T cells in healthy people across ages. Study-wide findings and caveats: TCR beta diversity per million T cells fell roughly linearly with age.

Worth noting for this clonotype: Its cognate antigen is unknown.

A second PCR of about 7 to 12 cycles used a sample-barcoded 5' primer and a J-beta primer mix. TCRdb processed the 5' RACE reads anew with MiXCR; each CDR3 protein has one entry. The table includes about 630,000 distinct CDR3 sequences, under 25% detected once. This CDR3 spans 15 amino acids. Germline-derived CDR1 and CDR2 are SEHNR and FQNEAQ (reference sequence). Between the trimmed V and J ends, which lost 1 base and 4 bases, there was a span of 11 bases. Sequences were obtained from blood. The chain employs TRBV7-9 and TRBJ2-1; no definite D call. This TCR was sampled from a man between 65 and 85 years old in good health. DNA for the CDR3: TGTGCCAGCAGCTTAGGAGGCACCAAGTACAATGAGCAGTTCTTC. It codes for CASSLGGTKYNEQFF.